This T cell receptor beta chain derives from a study of shared clonotypes between healthy human individuals. Findings of the study overall: Measured sharing among donors was expected to vary with sequencing depth. A generally larger estimated richness was seen in naive subsets than in memory subsets.

CDR3 size: 13 residues. Losses at the gene ends were 2 bases for V and 9 bases for J; bases not matched to a gene: 1. Germline CDR1 and CDR2: SGHNT and YYREEE (reference sequence). Comments on this clone: Its antigen is as yet unknown.

A deep-level run was used for the assay. Sequenced by immunoSEQ multiplex PCR; TCRdb stores in-frame clones only, minus some. This table holds 2.5 million or so clones, approximately 94% found once. The V and J genes are TRBV5-4 and TRBJ2-1; TRBD2 matches 11 bases. Sequencing input: naive CD4+ T cells sorted from blood. The sample's subset: CD45RA+ positively selected. The receptor's source is a man aged 18 to 29 in good health. The CDR3 spells CASSLTSGSEQFF. CDR3 DNA sequence: TGTGCCAGCAGCTTAACTAGCGGGAGTGAGCAGTTCTTC.